A single TCR beta chain is shown here with its context. There is no known antigen for this receptor. The record has no base qualities; no much larger clone is one base away. The library was prepared using the immunoSEQ multiplex PCR assay. A mixture of 60 forward primers for TCR Vbeta segments and 13 reverse primers for TCR Jbeta segments was used in the multiplex PCR. A multiplex PCR assay on genomic DNA amplified the CDR3 region of rearranged TCR beta genes. The amplified TCR beta libraries were sequenced on the Illumina HiSeq System as 87-base-pair reads. For the original study's pipeline: In a later analysis, approximately 74 million unique TCR beta chains were counted across the 666 repertoires, and around 10 million of these chains were shared by at least two donors. A nearest-neighbor algorithm error-corrected the raw reads and collapsed the reads into unique sequences, merging closely related sequences to remove PCR and sequencing errors. CDR3 sequences were aligned to IMGT reference sequences to assign V, D and J gene segments. Each retained sequence needed at least a six-nucleotide match to both a V gene segment and a J gene segment. A rearrangement counted as productive if the CDR3 had no stop codons and remained in frame with V and J, and every other rearrangement counted as non-productive. CDR3 was defined by IMGT convention, running from the second conserved V-encoded cysteine to the conserved J-encoded phenylalanine. The earlier analysis of a few hundred of the donors excluded sequences that lacked an unambiguous match to a single V gene segment. In an earlier analysis of approximately 590 of the donors, V segments were called functional above 56.7% productive rearrangements and were called segregating when the between-donor standard deviation exceeded 5%. A statistical classification framework was developed to diagnose cytomegalovirus status using the catalog of TCR beta chain sequences. In a later analysis, TCR nucleotide sequences were compared against IMGT/GENE-DB human TR gene sequences so that V and J genes could be assigned. The TCRdist pipeline was used in a later analysis to assign CDR3 sequences and most-parsimonious VDJ recombination scenarios. In a later analysis, every TCR beta chain was defined by the combination of its CDR3 amino acid sequence and its V-gene family, and reads without a unique V-gene family were dropped. To address suspected cross-contamination and a sequencing artifact, a later analysis removed approximately 600 highly shared, low-generation-probability nucleotide sequences. For each public chain, a later analysis derived a clonal expansion index from normalized ranks of inferred template counts within each repertoire. In a later analysis, generation probabilities were computed with a VDJ recombination model fitted to out-of-frame rearrangements, and the resulting probabilities were checked against IGoR. A later analysis scored TCR-TCR, TCR-HLA and TCR-CMV co-occurrence with hypergeometric tests, applying a repertoire-size bias correction to TCR pairs. A later analysis estimated false discovery rates by permuting HLA or CMV assignments 20 times. In a later analysis, co-occurring TCRs were grouped using DBSCAN, and TCRdist sequence similarity was added for clustering within HLA-allele-positive subsets. For co-occurrence clustering, repertoires with fewer than 30,000 or more than 120,000 public chains were excluded, along with several repertoires with anomalous nucleotide sharing. This immuneACCESS table, as held by TCRdb, lists in-frame sequences with V and J called but not all clones. Of the missing ones, under half trace to an unresolved V gene in checked studies; the others have no known cause. V, J and clone size were drawn from that table, and D and trimming were deduced from the DNA. The sample table records under 200,000 clones; roughly 76% of these occur just once. Approximately 1.3% of the sample is held by the ten biggest clonotypes.

From a lookup of the germline V gene, CDR1 and CDR2 are SGHVS and FNYEAQ. The CDR3 runs 17 amino acids, cysteine and phenylalanine included. The retained sequence is limited to the CDR3, 51 bases, with the frame set at the first base. V loses 4 bases at its end and J loses 2 bases; junction bases beyond the gene matches: 12. The source of the sample is a study of cytomegalovirus exposure and HLA in healthy donors (dated by TCRdb to about 2017). About the investigation overall: In an earlier analysis of about 560 of the donors, 250 to 300 Gb of sequence data and 100 million or so unique TCR beta sequences from some 170 million T cells were reported. An early release that covered fewer than 750 HLA-typed donors contained about 300 gigabases of sequencing data and tens of millions of unique TCR sequences. The genetic ancestry cluster associated with self-reported Caucasian donors included 65% to 90% of the roughly 400 genotyped donors. The study was designed to test whether signatures of past pathogen exposure could be identified by cataloging public T cell receptors. The study profiled the T cell repertoires of some 610 subjects by immunosequencing and related them to cytomegalovirus serostatus. Along with the 666-subject first cohort, a separate validation cohort of over a hundred different subjects was used. The study combined high-throughput TCR immunosequencing, statistical association of individual TCRs with disease status, and machine learning to predict cytomegalovirus infection status. A later analysis re-analyzed previously published TCR beta repertoires from 666 donors and added high-resolution HLA genotyping to study TCR occurrence patterns. Rather than drawing on any new phenotypic data, the later analysis identified candidate immune exposures from TCR beta sequences and the way those sequences occurred across donors. An earlier analysis of roughly 600 of the donors used high-throughput TCR beta sequencing to judge whether each TCR beta V gene segment behaved as functional or pseudogenic. Donor age, sex, ethnicity and CMV serostatus were compiled alongside the repertoire data. A later genetic analysis took genome-wide SNP genotypes for 398 of the 666 donors and used that subset as a discovery cohort. Every discovery cohort repertoire had been produced on one sequencing platform. Both class I and class II loci were covered by HLA typing, at four-digit resolution. Typing coverage differed by locus: A, B, C, DRB1 and DQB1 were typed in roughly 620-630 donors, DQA1 in 522, DPA1 in approximately 610, and DPB1 in 450 to 490. Because of strong linkage in the cohort, a handful of DR-DQ haplotypes were treated as single units for association and clustering. On average, around 200,000 unique TCR beta nucleotide sequences were sequenced per donor among fewer than 500 genotyped donors of the cohort, with roughly 20% of those sequences being non-productive.

What the work shows at the level of the full study, not this receptor alone: Three of the identified cytomegalovirus-associated TCR beta chains were confirmed in vitro to be specific for cytomegalovirus antigens. CMV serostatus was the only immune exposure information available for the cohort. It was suggested by the authors that the approach could potentially be generalized to other disease states and immunological phenotypes. The classifier was reported to diagnose cytomegalovirus status with high specificity and sensitivity in both the original and validation cohorts. A further reported finding was that TCR beta sequences accurately predicted the HLA-A and HLA-B alleles for most subjects in the first cohort. Because counts were too low, roughly 16 rarely observed V segments, including chromosome 9 orphons, were left out of the earlier analysis of about 500 of the donors. Because HLA typing was missing for some donors at each locus, association tests included only the typed subset. A later genetic analysis reported fewer N-insertions in productive TCRs among donors in an Asian-associated ancestry cluster than the roughly 650-donor mean. A later genetic analysis associated a missense DCLRE1C variant with V-gene and J-gene trimming of TCR beta chains, and an independent cohort replicated the association. Broadly in line with IMGT annotations, most TCR beta V segments showed up in productive rearrangements about 87% or about 30% of the time in an earlier analysis of several hundred of the donors. In a later analysis, TCR association rates were found to vary across HLA loci, with the most associated TCRs seen for DRB1 alleles and the fewest for HLA-C alleles. A later analysis associated about 18,000 TCR beta sequences with specific HLA alleles at a false discovery rate of 0.05. Correlated functional status among segregating V segments might be attributable to linkage disequilibrium, but an unknown experimental factor could not be ruled out. Most CMV-associated TCR beta chains appeared to be HLA-restricted in a later analysis, and the HLA associations seemed to be driven largely by CMV exposure. A later analysis reported that several top co-occurrence clusters appeared linked to parvovirus B19, influenza, CMV and Epstein-Barr virus. Strong co-occurrence of HLA alleles, especially DR and DQ, made assigning TCR associations to individual alleles difficult. The presence/absence analyses assumed that sequencing depth was roughly uniform across donors, and that assumption may not be true. This cohort had only TCR beta chains sequenced, and the lack of alpha or paired-chain data limited which features could be detected. A cluster of highly shared sequence variants was judged likely to be a technical artifact of the sequencing pipeline. The 87-base-pair reads could not distinguish some IMGT-functional V segments, including TRBV6-2 and TRBV6-3, so those segments were excluded. The study gave a list of some 150 TCR beta chains associated with cytomegalovirus. Most TCR sequences were observed very rarely across donors, whereas some public TCRs were present in many individuals. In a later analysis, HLA-associated TCR beta chains were found to be more clonally expanded and to have lower generation probabilities than equally common non-associated chains.

The cohort was made up of 500 to 800 healthy bone marrow donors. Cohort members were all nominally healthy when sampled, although unrecorded immune exposures were likely present. The donor was CMV seronegative and was included in the group of several hundred seronegative cohort members. Every donor gave a peripheral blood sample, and the peripheral blood mononuclear cells from that sample were used for TCR beta sequencing. Genomic DNA was extracted from the blood cell samples with the Qiagen DNeasy Blood Extraction Kit. This chain joins TRBV7-6 to TRBJ2-5; 8 central nucleotides agree with TRBD1. This TCR came from a man aged 55 to 69 in good health and CMV-seronegative. Sample: PBMCs. This receptor has the CDR3 CASSSTQGAGTQETQYF. In nucleotide form, the sequence is TGTGCCAGCAGCTCAACCCAGGGGGCCGGAACACAAGAGACCCAGTACTTC.